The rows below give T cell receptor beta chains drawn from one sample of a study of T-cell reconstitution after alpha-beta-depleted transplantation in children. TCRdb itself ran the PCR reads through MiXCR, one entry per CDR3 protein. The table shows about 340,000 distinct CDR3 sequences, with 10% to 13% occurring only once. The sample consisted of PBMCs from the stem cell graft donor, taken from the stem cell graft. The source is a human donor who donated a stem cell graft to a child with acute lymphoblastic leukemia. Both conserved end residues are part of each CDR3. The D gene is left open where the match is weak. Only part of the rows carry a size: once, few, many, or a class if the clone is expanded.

CASSYPGTGLSYEQYF	TGTGCCAGCAGTTACCCGGGGACAGGGCTATCCTACGAGCAGTACTTC	TRBV6-2/TRBV6-3	TRBD1	few	TRBJ2-7
CASSLRTEETQYF	TGCGCCAGCAGCTTACGGACAGAGGAGACCCAGTACTTC	TRBV5-1	NA	few	TRBJ2-5
CASSQDRRPPGDEQYF	TGCGCCAGCAGCCAAGATCGTCGGCCCCCCGGGGACGAGCAGTACTTC	TRBV4-3	NA	NA	TRBJ2-7
CASSPTRVGEQYF	TGTGCCAGCAGCCCAACGAGAGTAGGCGAGCAGTACTTC	TRBV14	NA	few	TRBJ2-7
CASSLDGQPNSGNTIYF	TGCGCCAGCAGCTTGGATGGGCAGCCCAACTCTGGAAACACCATATATTTT	TRBV5-1	NA	few	TRBJ1-3
CASSSQRNTQYF	TGTGCCAGCAGTTCTCAACGGAATACGCAGTATTTT	TRBV12-3/TRBV12-4	NA	few	TRBJ2-3
CASSVGRWDRAAEQYF	TGTGCCAGCAGCGTAGGTAGGTGGGACAGGGCGGCCGAGCAGTACTTC	TRBV9	TRBD1	NA	TRBJ2-7
CAISEGSSGIETQYF	TGTGCCATCAGTGAAGGATCTAGCGGGATTGAGACCCAGTACTTC	TRBV10-3	TRBD2	many	TRBJ2-5
CASIPPSPSTYEQYF	TGTGCCAGCATCCCACCTTCCCCTTCCACCTACGAGCAGTACTTC	TRBV28	NA	few	TRBJ2-7
CASTLAGGSYNEQFF	TGTGCCAGCACCTTAGCGGGAGGCTCCTACAATGAGCAGTTCTTC	TRBV7-6	TRBD2	many	TRBJ2-1
CASIKLDYALGLAIEQFF	TGTGCCAGCATAAAACTCGACTACGCTTTGGGCTTGGCGATTGAGCAGTTCTTC	TRBV11-1	NA	NA	TRBJ2-1
CASSKSPGQGQETQYF	TGTGCCAGCAGCAAATCCCCCGGACAGGGACAAGAGACCCAGTACTTC	TRBV9	TRBD1	NA	TRBJ2-5
CASSLGGGELAKNIQYF	TGCGCCAGCAGCTTGGGGGGTGGAGAACTAGCCAAAAACATTCAGTACTTC	TRBV5-1	NA	many	TRBJ2-4
CASNLVGGGGTYEQYF	TGTGCCAGCAACCTGGTGGGGGGAGGGGGAACCTACGAGCAGTACTTC	TRBV12-3/TRBV12-4	NA	NA	TRBJ2-7
CASSLAPGQGLYNEQFF	TGTGCCAGCAGCTTAGCGCCGGGACAGGGGCTCTACAATGAGCAGTTCTTC	TRBV7-9	TRBD1	NA	TRBJ2-1
CSASRTSKGTQYF	TGCAGTGCTTCACGGACTAGCAAGGGGACCCAGTACTTC	TRBV20-1	TRBD2	many	TRBJ2-5
CASSLYPPSPGGYTF	TGTGCCAGCAGTTTATACCCCCCGTCGCCAGGGGGCTACACCTTC	TRBV27	NA	many	TRBJ1-2
CASKTVLADTQYF	TGTGCCAGCAAAACGGTACTGGCCGATACGCAGTATTTT	TRBV12-3/TRBV12-4	NA	NA	TRBJ2-3
CASSVPGLALGELFF	TGTGCCAGCAGTGTCCCGGGACTAGCGTTGGGGGAGCTGTTTTTT	TRBV12-3/TRBV12-4	TRBD2	few	TRBJ2-2
CASSLDRGHTEAFF	TGTGCCAGCAGCCTCGACAGGGGGCATACTGAAGCTTTCTTT	TRBV5-6	TRBD1	NA	TRBJ1-1
CASSPLREQFF	TGTGCCAGCAGCCCCCTGCGTGAGCAGTTCTTC	TRBV7-3	NA	NA	TRBJ2-1
CSAREDPQETQYF	TGCAGTGCTAGAGAGGACCCGCAAGAGACCCAGTACTTC	TRBV20-1	NA	NA	TRBJ2-5
CASSVQWGTDTQYF	TGTGCCAGCAGTGTCCAGTGGGGCACAGATACGCAGTATTTT	TRBV2	NA	NA	TRBJ2-3
CASSQVTGDPYEQYF	TGTGCCAGCAGCCAAGTGACAGGGGACCCCTACGAGCAGTACTTC	TRBV3-1	TRBD1	few	TRBJ2-7
CASSPGTGVSYEQYF	TGTGCCAGCAGTCCCGGGACTGGAGTATCCTACGAGCAGTACTTC	TRBV27	NA	few	TRBJ2-7
CASSSLTGAAQPQHF	TGTGCCAGCAGTTCCCTGACAGGGGCGGCTCAGCCCCAGCATTTT	TRBV28	TRBD1	few	TRBJ1-5
CASSLRGAAGSYNEQFF	TGTGCCAGCAGCTTAAGAGGGGCCGCCGGCTCCTACAATGAGCAGTTCTTC	TRBV7-2	NA	NA	TRBJ2-1
CASSPRGENQPQHF	TGTGCCAGCAGCCCGAGGGGGGAGAATCAGCCCCAGCATTTT	TRBV11-2	NA	NA	TRBJ1-5
CSARDEWGEGYNEQFF	TGCAGTGCTAGAGATGAGTGGGGTGAGGGCTACAATGAGCAGTTCTTC	TRBV20-1	NA	few	TRBJ2-1
CASSLRNTGNEQFF	TGTGCCAGCAGCTTAAGGAATACGGGGAATGAGCAGTTCTTC	TRBV11-2	NA	NA	TRBJ2-1
CASDSGTNTYEQYF	TGTGCCAGCGATTCCGGGACAAATACCTACGAGCAGTACTTC	TRBV10-3	NA	NA	TRBJ2-7
CASSLGTGGQYEQYF	TGTGCCAGCAGCTTAGGGACAGGGGGCCAATACGAGCAGTACTTC	TRBV12-3/TRBV12-4	TRBD1	NA	TRBJ2-7
CASSSQTYNSPLHF	TGTGCCAGCAGTTCACAGACGTATAATTCACCCCTCCACTTT	TRBV6-5	NA	many	TRBJ1-6
CASRTWTGGTYEQYF	TGTGCCAGCAGGACCTGGACAGGGGGCACCTACGAGCAGTACTTC	TRBV5-6	TRBD1	many	TRBJ2-7
CASSQDTGGVFNEQFF	TGTGCCAGCAGCCAAGATACGGGAGGTGTCTTTAATGAGCAGTTCTTC	TRBV3-1	TRBD2	few	TRBJ2-1
CASSSRRNSPLHF	TGTGCCAGCAGTAGTAGGCGCAATTCACCCCTCCACTTT	TRBV27	NA	NA	TRBJ1-6
CASSQRGLAGGYEQYF	TGTGCCAGCAGCCAACGGGGACTAGCGGGAGGCTACGAGCAGTACTTC	TRBV3-1	TRBD2	NA	TRBJ2-7
CASSLFQGGLAKNIQYF	TGTGCCAGCAGCTTATTCCAGGGCGGGCTAGCCAAAAACATTCAGTACTTC	TRBV7-6	NA	few	TRBJ2-4
CSVGARTAQSDEAFF	TGCAGCGTTGGCGCCCGGACAGCCCAATCCGATGAAGCTTTCTTT	TRBV29-1	NA	many	TRBJ1-1